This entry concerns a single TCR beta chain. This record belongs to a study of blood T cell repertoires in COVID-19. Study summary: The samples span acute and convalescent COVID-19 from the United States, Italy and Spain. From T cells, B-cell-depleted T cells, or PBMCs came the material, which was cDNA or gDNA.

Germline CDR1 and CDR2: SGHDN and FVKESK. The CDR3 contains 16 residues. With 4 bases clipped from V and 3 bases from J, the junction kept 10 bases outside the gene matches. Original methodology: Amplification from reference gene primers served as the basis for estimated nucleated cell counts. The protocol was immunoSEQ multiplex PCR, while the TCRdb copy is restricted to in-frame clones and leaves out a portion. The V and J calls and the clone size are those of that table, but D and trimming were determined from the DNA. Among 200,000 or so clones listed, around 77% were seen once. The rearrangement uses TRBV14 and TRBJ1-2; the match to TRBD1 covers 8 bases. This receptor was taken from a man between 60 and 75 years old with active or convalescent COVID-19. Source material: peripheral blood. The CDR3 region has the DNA TGTGCCAGCAGCCTCCTCGGACAGGGAGGTGACTATGGCTACACCTTC. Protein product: CASSLLGQGGDYGYTF.